These T cell receptor beta chains were read from a single sample in a study of graft-versus-host responses after intestinal transplantation. The method was immunoSEQ multiplex PCR; TCRdb's version includes in-frame clones alone and lacks a portion of them. The sample yields 35,000 to 50,000 clones, 90% to 95% seen once. The antigens for these receptors are not known. The specimen was unstimulated CD8+ T cells sorted from spleen or lymph node cells, collected before transplant. The source is a human donor who was the organ donor for an intestinal transplant. Both conserved end residues are part of each CDR3. The D gene is left open where the match is weak. Where a row states a size, it is once, few, many or the class of an expanded clone; other rows omit it.

v_gene	d_gene	j_gene	abundance	CDR3nt	CDR3aa
TRBV10-2	-	TRBJ2-7	-	TGCGCCAGCAGTGATTCGGACCGCTACGAGCAGTACTTC	CASSDSDRYEQYF
TRBV9	-	TRBJ1-6	few	TGTGCCAGCAGCGTATTCGAGGTCTCCTATAATTCACCCCTCCACTTT	CASSVFEVSYNSPLHF
TRBV4-3	-	TRBJ1-6	few	TGCGCCAGCAGCCAAGAACGTGCTGCTGGGGACTCACCCCTCCACTTT	CASSQERAAGDSPLHF
TRBV14	-	TRBJ2-1	-	TGTGCCAGCAGCCAAAACCGGGGTGGAGGGACCTACAATGAGCAGTTCTTC	CASSQNRGGGTYNEQFF
TRBV30	-	TRBJ1-6	-	TGTGCCTGGAGTGTCGGGGGGACGTCCTATAATTCACCCCTCCACTTT	CAWSVGGTSYNSPLHF
TRBV7-7	-	TRBJ2-3	-	TGTGCCAGCAGCCCCTTTATGGCAGATACGCAGTATTTT	CASSPFMADTQYF
TRBV10-1	TRBD1	TRBJ1-1	-	TGCGCCAGCAGTGCGACCGGGACAGGGGGGTTCGGTGAAGCTTTCTTT	CASSATGTGGFGEAFF
TRBV28	TRBD1	TRBJ2-7	-	TGTGCCAGCAGTATCCGGGACAGGGGGCGCGAGCAGTACTTC	CASSIRDRGREQYF
TRBV13	-	TRBJ2-3	-	TGTGCCAGCAGCTTAGAGGGGGCAGATACGCAGTATTTT	CASSLEGADTQYF
TRBV28	-	TRBJ1-6	once	TGTGCCAGCAGCCTCAGGGTAGTCACCTATAATTCACCCCTCCACTTT	CASSLRVVTYNSPLHF
TRBV5-6	-	TRBJ2-1	once	TGTGCCAGCAGCTTGGGGGGCAGCCTACATGAGCAGTTCTTC	CASSLGGSLHEQFF
TRBV27	-	TRBJ2-1	once	TGTGCCAGCAGTTTAAGGCAGGGGTGGTTTCTCTACAATGAGCAGTTCTTC	CASSLRQGWFLYNEQFF
TRBV28	TRBD1	TRBJ2-3	-	TGTGCCAGCAGCACCGGGACAGGGGCAGATACGCAGTATTTT	CASSTGTGADTQYF
TRBV4-3	TRBD2	TRBJ2-3	-	TGCGCCAGCAGCCGACGACTAGCGGTCACAGATACGCAGTATTTT	CASSRRLAVTDTQYF
TRBV10-2	TRBD1	TRBJ2-1	-	TGCGCCAGCACCCGGGACAGTTGGAGTAGCTCCTACAATGAGCAGTTCTTC	CASTRDSWSSSYNEQFF
TRBV28	-	TRBJ1-1	-	TGTGCCAGCAGCCCCGGGACGAACACTGAAGCTTTCTTT	CASSPGTNTEAFF
TRBV7-2	TRBD2	TRBJ2-3	-	TGTGCCAGCAGCTGGACTAGCGGGGGGGCAGATACGCAGTATTTT	CASSWTSGGADTQYF
TRBV28	-	TRBJ2-2	-	TGTGCCAGCAGTTTCTTTCACCTGGACACCAACACCGGGGAGCTGTTTTTT	CASSFFHLDTNTGELFF
TRBV30	TRBD1	TRBJ2-2	-	TGTGCCTGGAGTGCCTTCTCGACAGGGCTAAGGGAGGAGCTGTTTTTT	CAWSAFSTGLREELFF
TRBV7-3	TRBD2	TRBJ2-3	-	TGTGCCAGCAGCTTAACTTCTGGGGGGGTGGGCACAGATACGCAGTATTTT	CASSLTSGGVGTDTQYF
TRBV27	-	TRBJ2-1	-	TGTGCCAGCAGTTTATCGGTGAGGGGGGACAATGAGCAGTTCTTC	CASSLSVRGDNEQFF
TRBV5-5	-	TRBJ1-4	-	TGTGCCAGCAGCTCAAGATATAGTTCTAATGAAAAACTGTTTTTT	CASSSRYSSNEKLFF
TRBV7-8	-	TRBJ2-7	-	TGTGCCAGCAGCTTAGGATGGGTCTACGAGCAGTACTTC	CASSLGWVYEQYF